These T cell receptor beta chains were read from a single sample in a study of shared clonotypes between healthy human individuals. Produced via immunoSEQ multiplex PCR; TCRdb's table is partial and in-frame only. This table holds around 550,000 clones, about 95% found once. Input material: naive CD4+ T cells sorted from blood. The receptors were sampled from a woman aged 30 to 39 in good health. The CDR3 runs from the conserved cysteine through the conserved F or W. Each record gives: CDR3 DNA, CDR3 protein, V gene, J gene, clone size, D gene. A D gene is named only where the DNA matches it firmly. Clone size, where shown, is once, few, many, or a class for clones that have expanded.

DNA: TGTGCCAGCAGTTTAATTATCGGGGTAGCGGGAGCTGATGAGCAGTACTTC
CDR3: CASSLIIGVAGADEQYF
V: TRBV7-3
J: TRBJ2-7
size: NA
D: TRBD2

DNA: TGTGCCACCAGCAGAGATAGGCCCCCGGAGAAGCAGTACTTC
CDR3: CATSRDRPPEKQYF
V: TRBV15
J: TRBJ2-7
size: NA
D: NA

DNA: TGTGCCAGCAGCTCGACAGCCCTAGCCAAAAACATTCAGTACTTC
CDR3: CASSSTALAKNIQYF
V: TRBV5-8
J: TRBJ2-4
size: NA
D: NA

DNA: TGTGCCAGCAGGACACAGGGGACTGAAGCTTTCTTT
CDR3: CASRTQGTEAFF
V: TRBV6-5
J: TRBJ1-1
size: NA
D: TRBD1

DNA: TGTGCCAGCAGTCCGTACAAGGGCGAGACCCAGTACTTC
CDR3: CASSPYKGETQYF
V: TRBV28
J: TRBJ2-5
size: NA
D: NA

DNA: TGTGCCAGCAGTTTCAGGGAGAACTATGGCTACACCTTC
CDR3: CASSFRENYGYTF
V: TRBV27
J: TRBJ1-2
size: once
D: NA

DNA: TGTGCCAGCAGTCTTCTATCTCGGGGCTATGGCTACACCTTC
CDR3: CASSLLSRGYGYTF
V: TRBV28
J: TRBJ1-2
size: NA
D: NA

DNA: TGCGCCAGCAGCCAGAGGAACACTGAAGCTTTCTTT
CDR3: CASSQRNTEAFF
V: TRBV4-1
J: TRBJ1-1
size: NA
D: NA

DNA: TGTGCCAGCAGCTTGGGAGGGGTCCCCTACGAGCAGTACTTC
CDR3: CASSLGGVPYEQYF
V: TRBV5-4
J: TRBJ2-7
size: NA
D: NA

DNA: TGTGCCAGCATAGGTTGGGGGATCTCCTACGAGCAGTACTTC
CDR3: CASIGWGISYEQYF
V: TRBV28
J: TRBJ2-7
size: NA
D: NA

DNA: TGCAGTGCTAGGGGCGGGCTCTTC
CDR3: CSARGGLF
V: TRBV20-1
J: TRBJ2-1
size: NA
D: NA

DNA: TGTGCCAGTAGTACCTCCCTCCTAGCGGGAGCTCCCGGGGAGCTGTTTTTT
CDR3: CASSTSLLAGAPGELFF
V: TRBV19
J: TRBJ2-2
size: NA
D: TRBD2

DNA: TGCGCCACCTCCCCCGGGCAAGGGAACGAGCAGTACTTC
CDR3: CATSPGQGNEQYF
V: TRBV10-2
J: TRBJ2-7
size: NA
D: NA

DNA: TGCGCCAGCGGGGACAGGGACAATGAGCAGTTCTTC
CDR3: CASGDRDNEQFF
V: TRBV10-2
J: TRBJ2-1
size: NA
D: TRBD1

DNA: TGCGCCAGCAGCTTATTGACCGGGACTAGCGGGAGTGGCGAGCAGTACTTC
CDR3: CASSLLTGTSGSGEQYF
V: TRBV5-1
J: TRBJ2-7
size: NA
D: TRBD2

DNA: TGTGCCAGCAGTGCCCCCAGGGCCGGGGAGCTGTTTTTT
CDR3: CASSAPRAGELFF
V: TRBV27
J: TRBJ2-2
size: NA
D: NA

DNA: TGTGCCAGCAGTCCCTCAACGGGGTTGGCGGATACGCAGTATTTT
CDR3: CASSPSTGLADTQYF
V: TRBV28
J: TRBJ2-3
size: once
D: NA

DNA: TGTGCCAGCAGCCGAGCCGGACAGGGGAACACTGAAGCTTTCTTT
CDR3: CASSRAGQGNTEAFF
V: TRBV7-2
J: TRBJ1-1
size: NA
D: TRBD1

DNA: TGCGCCAGCAGCTTGCCGGATGGCACAGATACGCAGTATTTT
CDR3: CASSLPDGTDTQYF
V: TRBV5-1
J: TRBJ2-3
size: NA
D: NA

DNA: TGTGCCAGCAGCTCCCAGGGATCCTACGAGCAGTACTTC
CDR3: CASSSQGSYEQYF
V: TRBV5-6
J: TRBJ2-7
size: once
D: NA